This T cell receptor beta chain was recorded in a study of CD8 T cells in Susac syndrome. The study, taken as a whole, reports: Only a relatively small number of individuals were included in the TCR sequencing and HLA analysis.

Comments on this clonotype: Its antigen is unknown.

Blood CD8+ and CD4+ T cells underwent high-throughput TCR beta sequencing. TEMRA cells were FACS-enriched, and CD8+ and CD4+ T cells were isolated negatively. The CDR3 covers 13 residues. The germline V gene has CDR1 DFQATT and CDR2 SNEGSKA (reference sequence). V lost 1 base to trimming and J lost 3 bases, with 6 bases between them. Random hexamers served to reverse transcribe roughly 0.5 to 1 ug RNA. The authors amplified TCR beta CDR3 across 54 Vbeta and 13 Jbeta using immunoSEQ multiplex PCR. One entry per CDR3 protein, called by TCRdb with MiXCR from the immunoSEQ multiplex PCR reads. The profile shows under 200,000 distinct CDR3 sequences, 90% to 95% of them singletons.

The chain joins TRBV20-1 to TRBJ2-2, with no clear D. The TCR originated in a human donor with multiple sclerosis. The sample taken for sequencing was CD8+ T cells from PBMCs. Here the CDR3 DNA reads TGCAGTGCTAGAGCGGTAGACACCGGGGAGCTGTTTTTT. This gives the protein CSARAVDTGELFF.